This TCR beta chain was captured in a study of T cell responses to AZD1222 COVID-19 vaccine. The CDR3 spans 12 residues. The germline CDR1 and CDR2 sequences are KGHSH and LQKENI. Trimming took 2 bases from V and 11 from J, leaving 12 bases between them. Study findings and constraints: Nearly half of the spike-specific TCRs reportedly recognize variant regions that carry no mutations. Across spike, vaccine-associated CD4 TCRs were found, dominant at 160-218 and 743-854. Donors skewed white British and female; clonal diversity was possibly underestimated.

The table came from immunoSEQ multiplex PCR; TCRdb's copy has only in-frame clones and leaves some out. The repertoire holds tens of thousands of clones, with about nine tenths as singletons. Notes on this clone: Its cognate antigen is unknown.

The starting material was peripheral blood, obtained 28 days after the second AZD1222 dose. The chain has TRBV18 and TRBJ1-1; D gene ambiguous. The sequence was obtained from an adult who received the AZD1222 COVID-19 vaccine. The CDR3 loop is CASSPAGIRAFF. CDR3 nucleotide sequence: TGTGCCAGCTCACCAGCGGGTATTCGGGCTTTCTTT.